The 10 T cell receptor beta chains reported below all come from one sample, sequenced in a study of shared clonotypes between healthy human individuals. Method: immunoSEQ multiplex PCR; TCRdb's copy keeps in-frame clones and lacks some. The data show over a million clones, about 80% seen once. Sequencing input: memory CD4+ T cells from PBMCs. Subset given: CD45RA-negative fraction. These receptors came from a man in his late teens or twenties in good health. Some clones in this sample may be carry-over from other donors' samples.

CDR3 nucleotides: TGTGCCAGCAGGGACTTCCCCACCTACGAGCAGTACTTC. Its translation: CASRDFPTYEQYF. This chain links TRBV6-6 with TRBJ2-7; D is possibly TRBD2 (5 bases). The germline V gene has CDR1 MNHNY and CDR2 SVGAGI (reference sequence). The CDR3 contains 13 residues. The V and J ends lost 6 bases and 2 bases respectively, with 11 bases between them.

The J gene is TRBJ1-1, the V gene TRBV5-8; TRBD1 matches 7 bases. This CDR3 region has 14 residues. Per germline, CDR1 SGHTS and CDR2 YDEGEE. Trimming took 5 bases from V and 5 from J; bases not matched to a gene: 9. CDR3 in DNA: TGTGCCAGCAGGGAACGACAGGGTTGGACTGAAGCTTTCTTT. It encodes CASRERQGWTEAFF.

The chain is built from TRBV7-3 and TRBJ2-2; possibly TRBD1 for D (6 bases). This CDR3 has 16 amino acids. The V end was cut by 3 bases, the J end by 7 bases, with 18 bases between. CDR1 is SGHTA and CDR2 is FQGTGA in the germline V gene. The CDR3 is CASSFQPSTGHGELFF. The CDR3 DNA reads TGTGCCAGCAGCTTTCAACCTTCCACAGGGCACGGGGAGCTGTTTTTT.

This clone has only a few counts. The rearrangement joins TRBV18 to TRBJ2-7, with D perhaps matching TRBD2 (5 bases). CDR3 size: 14 residues. Germline V lookup: CDR1 KGHSH, CDR2 LQKENI. Trimming removed 6 bases at V and 5 bases at J, with 17 bases between. The CDR3 bases are TGTGCCAGCTCCGATCGAGCGGAAGGCGACGAGCAGTACTTC. Its translation is CASSDRAEGDEQYF.

The chain combines TRBV5-1 with TRBJ1-1; D remains unclear. Germline lookup yields CDR1 SGHRS and CDR2 YFSETQ. This CDR3 has 15 residues. V dropped 0 bases and J dropped 1 base, with 10 bases sitting between them. The CDR3: CASSLGVLGNTEAFF. DNA of the CDR3: TGCGCCAGCAGCTTGGGCGTTCTGGGGAACACTGAAGCTTTCTTT.

As for this clone: The same CDR3 arises from other DNA sequences in this sample as well. The V and J genes are TRBV18 and TRBJ1-4, with no clear D. The CDR3 is 14 residues long. V was trimmed by 1 base and J by 2 bases, leaving 5 bases between them. Germline V gives CDR1 KGHSH, CDR2 LQKENI. In DNA form, the CDR3 reads TGTGCCAGCTCACCACTAAGTACTAATGAAAAACTGTTTTTT. Translating gives CASSPLSTNEKLFF.

The chain has TRBV6-5 and TRBJ2-5; 7 bases fit TRBD1. CDR1 is MNHEY and CDR2 is SVGAGI in the germline V gene. This CDR3 spans 15 amino acids. J was trimmed by 7 bases and V by 0 bases; bases with no gene match: 8. The CDR3 nucleotides are TGTGCCAGCAGTTACTCGCTTACAGGGGTGGGGACCCAGTACTTC. It translates to CASSYSLTGVGTQYF.

The chain links TRBV10-1 to TRBJ2-7; TRBD1 agrees at 7 bases. J lost 3 bases, V lost 6 bases, and 5 bases had no gene match. This CDR3 has 13 residues. CDR1 is WNHNN and CDR2 is SYGVQD in the germline V gene (reference sequence). The CDR3 DNA reads TGCGCCAGCAGCGTTAGACAGGGCTACGAGCAGTACTTC. It specifies CASSVRQGYEQYF.

The V gene is TRBV18, the J gene TRBJ2-1, with TRBD2 matching 9 bases. V shed 0 bases and J 9 bases; nucleotides not matched to a gene: 6. The germline V gene has CDR1 KGHSH and CDR2 LQKENI. The CDR3 totals 15 residues. The DNA of the CDR3 is TGTGCCAGCTCACCACCTAGCGGGAGATTGGGTGAGCAGTTCTTC. Translated, it gives CASSPPSGRLGEQFF.

This clone has more than one count but fewer than ten. The chain has TRBV5-1 and TRBJ1-5; D is possibly TRBD1 (6 bases). The CDR3 is 16 amino acids. CDR1 and CDR2 (germline): SGHRS, YFSETQ. The V end lost 0 bases, the J end lost 0 bases, and 10 bases lay between the germline ends. CDR3 sequence: CASSLGDTNSNQPQHF. The CDR3 DNA is TGCGCCAGCAGCTTGGGGGACACTAATAGCAATCAGCCCCAGCATTTT.